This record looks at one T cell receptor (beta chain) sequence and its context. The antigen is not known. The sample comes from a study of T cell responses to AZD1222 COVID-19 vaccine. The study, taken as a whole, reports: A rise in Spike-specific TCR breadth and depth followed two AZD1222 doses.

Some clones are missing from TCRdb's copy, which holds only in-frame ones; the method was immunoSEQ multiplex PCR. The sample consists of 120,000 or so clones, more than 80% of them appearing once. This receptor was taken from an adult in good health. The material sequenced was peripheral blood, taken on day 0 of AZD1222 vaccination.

CDR3 residues: CASSGGYYGYTF. The CDR3 DNA is TGTGCCAGCAGTGGGGGGTACTATGGCTACACCTTC. The rearrangement links TRBV12-3 or TRBV12-4 to TRBJ1-2; tentative D call: TRBD1 (5 bases). The V end was cut by 5 bases, the J end by 3 bases, with 7 bases between. CDR3 size: 12 residues.